What follows describes a single T cell receptor beta chain. Its antigen is unknown. This sample is part of a study of monozygotic twins with cystic fibrosis. Method: immunoSEQ multiplex PCR; TCRdb's copy keeps in-frame clones and lacks some. The table records 800 to 1,100 clones, 90% to 95% of them present only once. Study findings and constraints: Median Simpson clonality of approximately 0.0088 suggested naive T cells predominated.

The sequencing input was blood. This sequence was found in a boy under 18 with cystic fibrosis.

CDR3 sequence reads: CASSLGALRQETQYF. The CDR3 bases are TGTGCCAGCAGCTTAGGGGCCCTCCGACAAGAGACCCAGTACTTC. The chain joins TRBV7-9 to TRBJ2-5; D ambiguous. Germline assignment: CDR1 SEHNR and CDR2 FQNEAQ (reference sequence). V was cut by 1 base and J by 2 bases, with 11 bases left in between. The CDR3 runs 15 residues.